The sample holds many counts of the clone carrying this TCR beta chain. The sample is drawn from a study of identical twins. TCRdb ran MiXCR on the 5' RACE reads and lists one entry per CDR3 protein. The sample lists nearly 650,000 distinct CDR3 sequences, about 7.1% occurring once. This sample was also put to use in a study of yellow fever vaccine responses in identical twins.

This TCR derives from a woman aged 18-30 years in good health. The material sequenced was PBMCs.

This CDR3 reads CASSPGQIKGRGYTF. The CDR3 DNA is TGTGCCAGCAGCCCCGGGCAGATTAAGGGAAGGGGCTACACCTTC. The chain has TRBV5-6 and TRBJ1-2; D gene unclear. This CDR3 spans 15 amino acids. V gave up 4 bases and J gave up 8 bases, with 21 bases separating them. Germline CDR1 and CDR2: SGHDT and YYEEEE. Drawing the rest from reference TRBV5-6 and TRBJ1-2, the complete variable domain is DAGVTQSPTHLIKTRGQQVTLRCSPKSGHDTVSWYQQALGQGPQFIFQYYEEEERQRGNFPDRFSGHQFPNYSSELNVNALLLGDSALYLCASSPGQIKGRGYTFGSGTRLTVV.